This T cell receptor (beta chain) is from a study of T-cell reconstitution after alpha-beta-depleted transplantation in children. Many counts were recorded for this clonotype. Researchers prepared the TCRbeta library using unique molecular identifiers, the study reports. From the PCR reads, TCRdb called clonotypes with MiXCR, one entry per CDR3 protein. Of approximately 27,000 distinct CDR3 sequences listed, 18% are singletons. There are 14 residues in the CDR3. V was trimmed by 4 bases and J by 4 bases, leaving 11 bases between them. In germline, CDR1 is MNHNS, CDR2 SASEGT. This TCR was sampled from a male patient aged 2 to 9 who had a stem cell transplant for acute lymphoblastic leukemia, so the T cells may come from the graft donor. This specimen was PBMCs, mostly from graft donor cells, taken 60 days after TCRalphabeta/CD19-depleted stem cell transplant. The V call is TRBV6-1, the J call TRBJ1-5; D may be TRBD1 (6 bases). This CDR3 reads CASSAGGLNQPQHF. CDR3 in DNA: TGTGCCAGCAGTGCGGGGGGCTTAAATCAGCCCCAGCATTTT.